This is a list of T cell receptor beta chains from one sample in a study of siplizumab effects on memory and regulatory T cells. Assay used: immunoSEQ multiplex PCR; TCRdb lists only in-frame clones, some missing. The data show fewer than 100,000 clones, roughly 94% seen once. The sample comprised CD8+ T cells sorted from blood. Source of these receptors: a human donor in good health. Each CDR3 is given with its conserved first and last residue. The D gene is left open where the match is weak. The size entry is marked missing in some rows and otherwise reads once, few, many or a size class.

>once|TRBJ2-2|-|TRBV10-2
CASSDGTSLTAGELFF
TGCGCCAGCAGCGACGGGACAAGTTTGACAGCCGGGGAGCTGTTTTTT
>once|TRBJ2-7|-|TRBV6-5
CASSYSSRVYYEQYF
TGTGCCAGCAGTTACTCGTCACGGGTTTACTACGAGCAGTACTTC
>-|TRBJ2-4|TRBD2|TRBV6-1
CASSEYGGGESGNIQYF
TGTGCCAGCAGTGAATACGGGGGGGGAGAGAGCGGAAACATTCAGTACTTC
>-|TRBJ1-5|-|TRBV2
CASSDGGLSNQPQHF
TGTGCCAGCAGTGATGGCGGGCTTAGCAATCAGCCCCAGCATTTT
>few|TRBJ1-5|-|TRBV6-1
CASRRDTNQPQHF
TGTGCCAGCAGGAGGGACACCAATCAGCCCCAGCATTTT
>-|TRBJ2-7|TRBD2|TRBV11-2
CASSLLSSGSSYEQYF
TGTGCCAGCAGCTTACTCTCCAGCGGGAGTTCCTACGAGCAGTACTTC
>once|TRBJ1-1|-|TRBV7-9
CASSLGRGKGVLAFF
TGTGCCAGCAGCTTAGGACGGGGGAAGGGGGTTTTGGCTTTCTTT
>-|TRBJ2-5|-|TRBV4-1
CASSQNQRGTETQYF
TGCGCCAGCAGCCAAAATCAGAGGGGGACGGAGACCCAGTACTTC
>-|TRBJ2-7|-|TRBV2
CASSESGRPAYEQYF
TGTGCCAGCAGTGAAAGCGGGCGACCTGCCTACGAGCAGTACTTC
>once|TRBJ2-3|-|TRBV10-2
CASGPIATSTDTQYF
TGCGCCAGCGGGCCGATAGCGACTAGCACAGATACGCAGTATTTT
>-|TRBJ2-1|-|TRBV4-1
CASSPTGTRRHEQFF
TGCGCCAGCAGCCCGACCGGGACTCGAAGACATGAGCAGTTCTTC
>-|TRBJ2-2|-|TRBV11-2
CASSLGTTGELFF
TGTGCCAGCAGCTTGGGAACCACCGGGGAGCTGTTTTTT
>-|TRBJ2-5|TRBD2|TRBV11-2
CASSLGSSGRRQYF
TGTGCCAGCAGCTTAGGTAGTAGCGGGAGGCGACAGTACTTC
>-|TRBJ2-7|TRBD2|TRBV5-1
CASSLASGGYEQYF
TGCGCCAGCAGCTTGGCTAGCGGGGGCTACGAGCAGTACTTC
>-|TRBJ2-7|-|TRBV11-2
CAIHRAAGYEQYF
TGTGCCATTCACAGGGCAGCCGGGTACGAGCAGTACTTC
>-|TRBJ2-3|TRBD2|TRBV12-5
CASGIQAGVSDTQYF
TGTGCTAGTGGTATCCAAGCGGGAGTAAGCGATACGCAGTATTTT
>-|TRBJ1-1|TRBD1|TRBV27
CASSFSGTGRTKAFF
TGTGCCAGCAGTTTCTCCGGGACAGGGCGTACAAAAGCTTTCTTT
>-|TRBJ1-3|-|TRBV9
CASSVGKVPSGNTIYF
TGTGCCAGCAGCGTAGGGAAGGTACCCTCTGGAAACACCATATATTTT
>-|TRBJ1-5|TRBD1|TRBV27
CASSSGTVYSNQPQHF
TGTGCCAGCAGTTCGGGGACAGTTTATAGCAATCAGCCCCAGCATTTT
>-|TRBJ1-3|-|TRBV6-1
CASLVGNTIYF
TGTGCCAGTTTGGTTGGAAACACCATATATTTT
>-|TRBJ2-7|TRBD1|TRBV28
CASSFLTTGDEQYF
TGTGCCAGCAGTTTCCTTACGACAGGGGACGAGCAGTACTTC
>once|TRBJ2-1|-|TRBV27
CASSLSNEQFF
TGTGCCAGCAGTTTAAGCAATGAGCAGTTCTTC
>-|TRBJ2-3|TRBD2|TRBV11-3
CASSLGGSGSTDTQYF
TGTGCCAGCAGCTTAGGGGGTAGCGGGAGCACAGATACGCAGTATTTT
>-|TRBJ1-2|-|TRBV30
CAWSGHSVGDYSYGYTF
TGTGCCTGGAGTGGTCATTCGGTGGGCGACTACTCCTATGGCTACACCTTC
>-|TRBJ2-2|-|TRBV5-4
CASSLVLNTGELFF
TGTGCCAGCAGCTTGGTGTTGAACACCGGGGAGCTGTTTTTT
>-|TRBJ2-7|-|TRBV9
CASSVGQGSNEQYF
TGTGCCAGCAGCGTAGGCCAGGGTAGCAACGAGCAGTACTTC
>-|TRBJ1-2|-|TRBV27
CASRITRGYDYGYTF
TGTGCCAGTAGAATAACTCGTGGGTACGACTATGGCTACACCTTC
>-|TRBJ2-7|TRBD1|TRBV6-1
CASQGQGAYYEQYF
TGTGCCAGCCAGGGACAGGGGGCATACTACGAGCAGTACTTC
>once|TRBJ2-1|-|TRBV18
CASSPPMAYNEQFF
TGTGCCAGCTCACCACCGATGGCTTATAATGAGCAGTTCTTC
>-|TRBJ1-1|-|TRBV12-5
CASSKTTGRLEAFF
TGTGCTAGTTCCAAAACCACAGGCCGCCTTGAAGCTTTCTTT
>once|TRBJ2-7|TRBD1|TRBV19
CASSFNIRTGSYYEQYF
TGTGCCAGTAGCTTTAACATCAGGACAGGGAGTTACTACGAGCAGTACTTC
>-|TRBJ2-7|TRBD2|TRBV2
CASIYRLAGDHEQYF
TGTGCCAGCATCTATAGACTAGCGGGAGATCACGAGCAGTACTTC